What follows is one T cell receptor beta chain and its context. What it binds is not known. Germline V gene lookup returns CDR1 SGHDT and CDR2 YYEEEE. CDR3 size: 12 residues. This entry is derived from a study of T cells expressing NK-cell markers. Whole-study context: The authors derived TCR beta repertoires from sorted CD3+CD56+NKG2C+, CD3+CD56+NKG2C- and CD3+CD56-NKG2C+ T cells.

General study findings and limits: Nothing established the HCMV specificity of expanded NKG2C+ T cell clones. These clonotypes additionally ranked first within the CD3+CD56-NKG2C+ fraction of a few donors. NKG2C+ dominant clonotype frequencies in over 5 donors were roughly 1.0-7.5% of CD8+ T cells.

One entry per CDR3 protein, without DNA, is what TCRdb gives after re-calling the 5' RACE reads. The repertoire table contains 150,000 to 180,000 distinct CDR3 sequences. J is TRBJ2-1 and V is TRBV5-6. This sequence was found in a woman aged 45-65 years in good health. The sequencing sample was made of blood T cells: a sorted CD56 or NKG2C T cell subset, CD4+ or CD8+ T cells, or bulk PBMC T cells (not recorded which). The CDR3 protein is CASSLVSPEQFF.